Listed below are T cell receptor beta chains from one sample, sequenced in a study of metastatic and nonmetastatic thyroid tumors. TCRdb re-analyzed the PCR reads using MiXCR. The sample holds tens of thousands of clones; roughly 12% are singletons and the top ten take over 9%. The specimen sequenced was blood. The receptors stem from a female donor with papillary thyroid cancer or a benign thyroid nodule (not recorded which). Some clones in this sample may be carry-over from other donors' samples. The CDR3 runs from the conserved cysteine through the conserved F or W. The D gene is left open where the match is weak. Only part of the rows carry a size: once, few, many, or a class if the clone is expanded.

len	d_gene	v_gene	j_gene	abundance	CDR3aa	CDR3nt
17	TRBD1	TRBV3-1	TRBJ1-2	many	CASSQDRGGAGVSGYTF	TGTGCCAGCAGCCAAGATCGAGGGGGCGCTGGGGTTTCTGGCTACACCTTC
15	.	TRBV7-6	TRBJ2-7	many	CASSLAASGGYEQYF	TGTGCCAGCAGCTTAGCGGCAAGCGGAGGCTACGAGCAGTACTTC
13	.	TRBV7-9	TRBJ1-1	many	CASSLGFGSTAFF	TGTGCCAGCAGCTTAGGATTTGGCAGCACAGCTTTCTTT
13	.	TRBV28	TRBJ2-2	many	CASRGGGTGELFF	TGTGCCAGCAGGGGGGGTGGAACCGGGGAGCTGTTTTTT
13	.	TRBV5-1	TRBJ2-5	many	CASSGGLLETQYF	TGCGCCAGCAGCGGAGGGCTTTTGGAGACCCAGTACTTC
15	TRBD1	TRBV27	TRBJ1-6	many	CASRTQTGNVSPLHF	TGTGCCAGCAGAACCCAGACAGGGAATGTATCACCCCTCCACTTT
14	TRBD1	TRBV27	TRBJ1-2	medium-sized	CASSSVTGGRGYTF	TGTGCCAGCAGTTCAGTAACAGGGGGTCGGGGCTACACCTTC
14	.	TRBV6-2/TRBV6-3	TRBJ1-6	many	CASSYGRPHSPLHF	TGTGCCAGCAGTTACGGGCGGCCTCATTCACCCCTCCACTTT
15	TRBD1	TRBV7-3	TRBJ1-1	many	CASSVTGGRGTEAFF	TGTGCCAGCAGCGTGACAGGGGGCCGGGGCACTGAAGCTTTCTTT
16	TRBD1	TRBV4-1	TRBJ1-4	many	CASSQNPGQGYEKLFF	TGCGCCAGCAGCCAAAATCCGGGACAGGGTTATGAAAAACTGTTTTTT
15	.	TRBV28	TRBJ2-7	many	CASRPSGTASYEQYF	TGTGCCAGCAGGCCTTCGGGCACAGCCTCCTACGAGCAGTACTTC
16	.	TRBV4-3	TRBJ2-7	many	CASSQDRTVISYEQYF	TGCGCCAGCAGCCAAGATCGTACCGTAATTTCCTACGAGCAGTACTTC
14	.	TRBV19	TRBJ2-1	many	CASSGLTVTGGQFF	TGTGCCAGTTCGGGCTTGACTGTCACGGGTGGGCAGTTCTTC
14	.	TRBV7-8	TRBJ1-5	many	CASSLQKSNQPQHF	TGTGCCAGCAGCTTACAGAAAAGCAATCAGCCCCAGCATTTT
17	.	TRBV6-1	TRBJ2-2	.	CASSLPVGTPGRGELFF	TGTGCCAGCAGTCTCCCAGTAGGGACACCTGGGCGCGGGGAGCTGTTTTTT
15	.	TRBV6-1	TRBJ2-7	few	CASSERDPRGPEQYF	TGTGCCAGCAGTGAACGGGATCCTAGAGGCCCCGAGCAGTACTTC
14	.	TRBV18	TRBJ2-2	many	CASSTQTSTGELFF	TGTGCCAGCTCCACGCAGACTAGCACCGGGGAGCTGTTTTTT
16	.	TRBV11-1	TRBJ1-1	many	CASSLAPEGWDTEAFF	TGTGCCAGCAGCCTCGCCCCAGAGGGGTGGGACACTGAAGCTTTCTTT
15	.	TRBV5-4	TRBJ1-6	many	CASSSSADNNSPLHF	TGTGCCAGCAGCTCAAGTGCCGATAATAATTCACCCCTCCACTTT
16	TRBD1	TRBV7-3	TRBJ2-3	.	CASSLTPDRVTDTQYF	TGTGCCAGCAGCTTAACCCCGGACAGGGTCACAGATACGCAGTATTTT
15	TRBD2	TRBV5-8	TRBJ2-5	many	CASSGGWTSRETQYF	TGTGCCAGCAGCGGGGGTTGGACTAGCCGGGAGACCCAGTACTTC
14	.	TRBV2	TRBJ2-2	.	CASSDRLNTGELFF	TGTGCCAGCAGTGATAGGTTGAATACCGGGGAGCTGTTTTTT
20	TRBD2	TRBV4-3	TRBJ2-7	many	CASSHTTGLARSHATYEQYF	TGCGCCAGCAGCCACACTACGGGACTAGCGCGATCCCACGCAACCTACGAGCAGTACTTC
14	.	TRBV15	TRBJ2-5	.	CATSRGGGKETQYF	TGTGCCACCAGCAGAGGAGGGGGTAAGGAGACCCAGTACTTC
14	.	TRBV6-1	TRBJ2-7	few	CASSSGASGYEQYF	TGTGCCAGCTCCTCGGGAGCCAGTGGTTACGAGCAGTACTTC
13	TRBD2	TRBV4-3	TRBJ2-1	many	CASSQLAGNEQFF	TGCGCCAGCAGCCAGCTAGCGGGAAATGAGCAGTTCTTC
13	TRBD2	TRBV12-3/TRBV12-4	TRBJ2-1	many	CASRPGTRGEQFF	TGTGCCAGCAGACCCGGGACTAGGGGTGAGCAGTTCTTC
17	TRBD2	TRBV15	TRBJ2-2	many	CATTTASGLATTGELFF	TGTGCCACCACTACCGCGTCGGGACTAGCAACCACCGGGGAGCTGTTTTTT
14	.	TRBV7-3	TRBJ2-3	many	CASSPGLSTDTQYF	TGTGCCAGCAGCCCGGGACTCTCGACAGATACGCAGTATTTT
13	.	TRBV7-2	TRBJ2-3	many	CASSFGPTDTQYF	TGTGCCAGCAGCTTCGGGCCCACAGATACGCAGTATTTT
14	.	TRBV2	TRBJ2-5	many	CASSESTRAETQYF	TGTGCCAGCAGTGAATCCACTAGGGCAGAGACCCAGTACTTC
19	TRBD2	TRBV4-2	TRBJ2-3	many	CASSPPGLAGGYTTDTQYF	TGTGCCAGCAGCCCACCGGGACTAGCGGGAGGTTATACCACAGATACGCAGTATTTT
15	TRBD2	TRBV5-1	TRBJ2-5	many	CASGPGAGEGETQYF	TGCGCCAGCGGCCCTGGAGCGGGAGAAGGAGAGACCCAGTACTTC
13	TRBD1	TRBV6-2/TRBV6-3	TRBJ1-1	many	CASRSGTESEAFF	TGTGCCAGCAGATCCGGGACAGAGTCTGAAGCTTTCTTT
16	TRBD1	TRBV28	TRBJ1-6	many	CASSLNSGQDNSPLHF	TGTGCCAGCAGTTTAAACTCGGGACAGGATAATTCACCCCTCCACTTT
16	.	TRBV20-1	TRBJ2-5	many	CSASSRRLANQETQYF	TGCAGTGCTAGTTCCCGCCGACTGGCTAACCAAGAGACCCAGTACTTC
16	.	TRBV4-1	TRBJ1-6	many	CASSKAWAPENSPLHF	TGCGCCAGCTCTAAAGCCTGGGCTCCGGAGAATTCACCCCTCCACTTT
16	TRBD2	TRBV7-2	TRBJ2-3	many	CASSAASLAGTDTQYF	TGTGCCAGCAGCGCAGCCTCTCTAGCGGGCACAGATACGCAGTATTTT
13	.	TRBV7-2	TRBJ2-5	many	CASSPGVRETQYF	TGTGCCAGCAGCCCGGGAGTGCGGGAGACCCAGTACTTC
17	TRBD2	TRBV6-2/TRBV6-3	TRBJ2-1	many	CASSYSPSSGSAYEQFF	TGTGCCAGCAGTTACTCGCCCTCTAGCGGGAGCGCCTATGAGCAGTTCTTC
13	.	TRBV20-1	TRBJ2-2	many	CSASPGYTGELFF	TGCAGTGCTAGCCCGGGATACACCGGGGAGCTGTTTTTT
14	.	TRBV5-4	TRBJ1-1	many	CASSLGRVNTEAFF	TGTGCCAGCAGCTTGGGACGAGTGAACACTGAAGCTTTCTTT
14	TRBD1	TRBV7-9	TRBJ2-3	many	CASSSTGAADTQYF	TGTGCCAGCAGCTCGACAGGGGCCGCAGATACGCAGTATTTT
16	.	TRBV2	TRBJ2-2	many	CASSESARESTGELFF	TGTGCCAGCAGTGAATCGGCTAGGGAGAGCACCGGGGAGCTGTTTTTT
15	.	TRBV5-1	TRBJ2-6	once	CASIFGGTGANVLTF	TGCGCCAGCATCTTCGGGGGAACTGGTGCCAACGTCCTGACTTTC
16	TRBD1	TRBV6-2/TRBV6-3	TRBJ1-5	many	CASSGQGKYSNQPQHF	TGTGCCAGCAGCGGACAGGGGAAGTATAGCAATCAGCCCCAGCATTTT